This TCR beta chain was observed in a study of cytomegalovirus exposure and HLA in healthy donors. The PCR ran on 60 Vbeta and 13 Jbeta primers. Profiling relied on immunoSEQ multiplex PCR, and the TCRdb table lists in-frame clones only, not all of them. The sample shows under 90,000 clones, about 70% of them seen only once. The CDR3 is made up of 14 amino acids. With V trimmed by 8 bases and J by 1 base, 5 bases remained unmatched. Looked up from germline, CDR1 is SEHNR and CDR2 is FQNEAQ (reference sequence). The study, taken as a whole, reports: A later analysis found that most CMV-associated TCR beta chains appeared HLA-restricted.

Whereas donors were nominally healthy upon sampling, unrecorded immune exposures were probable. As to this clone: Its antigen remains unknown.

V usage is TRBV7-9 and J usage is TRBJ2-1; 7 bases match TRBD1. The sample taken for sequencing was PBMCs. The sequence came from a man between 40 and 49 years old in good health and CMV-seropositive. The CDR3: CASDRDSSYNEQFF. The CDR3 region has the DNA TGTGCCAGCGACCGGGACAGTTCCTACAATGAGCAGTTCTTC.